What follows are 24 T cell receptor beta chains derived from one specimen sequenced in a study of T cell repertoires in cytomegalovirus infection. A single record per CDR3 protein comes from TCRdb applying MiXCR to the reads. The sample lists some 590,000 distinct CDR3 sequences, about 40% seen once, with about 46% in the top ten. Their cognate antigens are unknown. This material consisted of cultured PBMCs, taken from culture after CMV antigen stimulation. All receptors derive from a human donor in good health (CMV status not recorded). Some clones in this sample may be carry-over from other donors' samples.

As for this clonotype: The junction differs from germline at one of its ends, possibly a read error. The V and J genes are TRBV7-6 and TRBJ2-1; no clear D gene. The length of the CDR3 is 17 residues. Germline V gene lookup returns CDR1 SGHVS and CDR2 FNYEAQ. The CDR3 region has the DNA TGTGCCAGCAGCATCTTAGGTTCACCCAGCTCCTGCAATGAGCAGTTCTTC. This encodes CASSILGSPSSCNEQFF. The full variable domain, its missing parts supplied by reference TRBV7-6 and TRBJ2-1, is GAGVSQSPRYKVTKRGQDVALRCDPISGHVSLYWYRQALGQGPEFLTYFNYEAQQDKSGLPNDRFSAERPEGSISTLTIQRTEQRDSAMYRCASSILGSPSSCNEQFFGPGTRLTVL.

The CDR3, as DNA: TGTGCCAGCCCCCCCCTTGAGACCCAGTACTTC. Translation gives CASPPLETQYF. The J gene is TRBJ2-5, the V gene TRBV6-1, with no clear D. V was cut by 8 bases and J by 5 bases, with 9 bases left in between. This CDR3 is 11 amino acids long. Germline V gene lookup returns CDR1 MNHNS and CDR2 SASEGT.

The genes are TRBV4-1 and TRBJ2-3; no definite D call. The CDR3 covers 13 residues. Germline values: CDR1 MGHRA, CDR2 YSYEKL. V gave up 4 bases and J gave up 6 bases, with 11 bases separating them. As DNA, the CDR3 is TGCGCCAGCAGCCCCCGGCAAGGCGATACGCAGTATTTT. Translation: CASSPRQGDTQYF.

The CDR3 nucleotides read TGTGCCAGCAGTCCTAGCTCGGTCCCTGAAGCTTTCTTT. This sequence encodes CASSPSSVPEAFF. The J gene is TRBJ1-1, the V gene TRBV12-3 or TRBV12-4; D not resolved. The CDR3 spans 13 residues. Between the trimmed V and J ends, which lost 5 bases and 6 bases, there was a span of 13 bases.

This clonotype showed up many times. The chain joins TRBV7-2 to TRBJ1-3; 9 bases line up with TRBD1. Per the germline V gene, CDR1 is SGHTA and CDR2 is FQGNSA. CDR3 length: 14 residues. Losses at the gene ends were 5 bases for V and 8 bases for J; bases not matched to a gene: 7. This chain's CDR3 is CASSRGQGADTIYF. CDR3 in DNA: TGTGCCAGCAGCCGGGGACAGGGCGCGGACACCATATATTTT.

The gene calls are TRBV4-2 and TRBJ2-2; 11 positions agree with TRBD1. Germline-derived CDR1 and CDR2 are LGHNA and YNFKEQ. With V trimmed by 0 bases and J by 6 bases, 6 bases remained unmatched. This CDR3 has 17 residues. The CDR3 DNA sequence: TGTGCCAGCAGCCAAGAGGAACTGGACAGGGGGCCCGGGGAGCTGTTTTTT. This gives the protein CASSQEELDRGPGELFF.

This rearrangement joins TRBV6-6 to TRBJ2-7; 9 nucleotides align to TRBD1. Looked up from germline, CDR1 is MNHNY and CDR2 is SVGAGI (reference sequence). The V segment lost 5 bases and the J segment 5 bases; nucleotides outside the gene matches: 16. CDR3 length: 17 residues. The CDR3 loop reads CASSPHEQGATNDEQYF. The CDR3 DNA sequence: TGTGCCAGCAGTCCTCACGAACAGGGGGCAACTAATGACGAGCAGTACTTC.

This clonotype has more than one count but fewer than ten. The chain uses TRBV28 and TRBJ2-2; TRBD2 might be the D (6 bases). CDR3 length: 18 residues. Trimming removed 1 base at V and 0 bases at J, with 15 bases between. The V gene's germline CDR1 is MDHEN and CDR2 SYDVKM. The CDR3 loop reads CASSLLGRWGSNTGELFF. The DNA of the CDR3 is TGTGCCAGCAGTTTATTGGGGAGGTGGGGATCGAACACCGGGGAGCTGTTTTTT.

This clonotype was seen more than once but under ten times. The V gene is TRBV20-1, the J gene TRBJ2-1; no clear D. The CDR3 has 14 residues. The V end was cut by 3 bases, the J end by 5 bases, with 14 bases between. CDR1 and CDR2 from the germline V gene are DFQATT and SNEGSKA (reference sequence). Here the CDR3 DNA reads TGCAGTGCTAGGAGTGGGTTAGTTCACAATGAGCAGTTCTTC. Translation: CSARSGLVHNEQFF.

This clonotype was observed at least ten times. V gene TRBV7-9 combines with J gene TRBJ2-1, with 9 bases identical to TRBD2. The CDR3 runs to 16 residues. The germline V gene has CDR1 SEHNR and CDR2 FQNEAQ (reference sequence). After removal of 2 bases from V and 5 bases from J, the junction contained 7 bases not matched to a gene. The CDR3 region is CASSLSLAGAHNEQFF. The CDR3 nucleotides read TGTGCCAGCAGCTTAAGTTTAGCGGGGGCCCACAATGAGCAGTTCTTC.

This clonotype was detected a few times. As DNA, the CDR3 is TGTGCCAGCAGCTTAGGAGGAGGGGTCACCTCCTACGAGCAGTACTTC. Protein sequence: CASSLGGGVTSYEQYF. The chain employs TRBV7-9 and TRBJ2-7; weak D call: TRBD2 (6 bases). The germline CDR1 and CDR2 sequences are SEHNR and FQNEAQ (reference sequence). The germline V and J ends were trimmed by 1 base and 0 bases, with 13 bases remaining between them. This CDR3 is 16 amino acids long.

J is TRBJ1-4 and V is TRBV7-8; D is possibly TRBD1 (6 bases). The CDR3 totals 14 residues. Trimming removed 6 bases from V and 4 bases from J, with 12 bases in between. CDR1 is SGHVS and CDR2 is FQNEAQ in the germline V gene. CDR3 protein: CASSSRDINEKLFF. The CDR3 bases are TGTGCCAGCAGTAGCCGGGACATTAATGAAAAACTGTTTTTT.

The J gene is TRBJ2-1, the V gene TRBV11-2; 7 bases agree with TRBD2. Per germline, CDR1 SGHAT and CDR2 FQNNGV. V gave up 1 base and J gave up 8 bases; unmatched junction bases: 8. The CDR3 length is 15 residues. The CDR3 loop is CASSLAPSRGDEQFF. The DNA for the CDR3 is TGTGCCAGCAGCTTAGCCCCTAGCCGGGGGGATGAGCAGTTCTTC.

This clonotype was seen a handful of times. The rearrangement joins TRBV28 to TRBJ1-3, with a tentative D call TRBD1 (5 bases). Trimming pared 8 bases from V and 5 bases from J, leaving 13 bases between. The CDR3 contains 13 residues. Germline V gene data show CDR1 as MDHEN and CDR2 as SYDVKM. CDR3 region: CASLGETRNTIYF. In nucleotides, the CDR3 is TGTGCCAGCTTGGGGGAGACCCGAAACACCATATATTTT. Full variable domain (rest looked up from reference TRBV28 and TRBJ1-3): DVKVTQSSRYLVKRTGEKVFLECVQDMDHENMFWYRQDPGLGLRLIYFSYDVKMKEKGDIPEGYSVSREKKERFSLILESASTNQTSMYLCASLGETRNTIYFGEGSWLTVV.

V is TRBV7-9 and J is TRBJ1-2; 9 nucleotides align to TRBD1. CDR1 SEHNR and CDR2 FQNEAQ come from the germline V gene (reference sequence). V lost 8 bases to trimming and J lost 8 bases; unmatched junction nucleotides: 15. The CDR3 consists of 15 residues. The CDR3 loop is CASAKPGQGFYGYTF. As DNA, the CDR3 is TGTGCCAGCGCCAAGCCGGGACAGGGCTTTTACGGCTACACCTTC.

CDR3 DNA sequence: TGTGCCACCAGTAGTCGGAACGGGGAGCTGTTTTTT. It translates to CATSSRNGELFF. V usage is TRBV24-1 and J usage is TRBJ2-2; D unresolved. The CDR3 loop spans 12 amino acids. V gave up 6 bases and J gave up 7 bases, with 8 bases separating them. From germline, CDR1 is KGHDR and CDR2 SFDVKD.

This clonotype has more than one count but fewer than ten. CDR3 protein: CASSLEGLTSGSLGETQYF. The CDR3 DNA sequence: TGTGCCAGCAGCTTGGAGGGTCTAACTAGCGGGAGCCTTGGAGAGACCCAGTACTTC. The chain links TRBV11-2 to TRBJ2-5, with 11 nucleotides matching TRBD2. The junction had 16 bases not matched to a gene; V was cut back by 3 bases and J by 4 bases. In germline, CDR1 is SGHAT, CDR2 FQNNGV. This CDR3 is built from 19 residues.

This chain uses TRBV14 with TRBJ1-3, with unresolved D. The V end was cut by 0 bases, the J end by 6 bases, with 15 bases between. The CDR3 totals 16 residues. Germline values: CDR1 SGHDN, CDR2 FVKESK. The CDR3 spells CASSQEPGRQENTIYF. The CDR3 DNA reads TGTGCCAGCAGCCAAGAACCCGGACGGCAGGAAAACACCATATATTTT. The whole variable domain, remainder taken from reference TRBV14 and TRBJ1-3, is EAGVTQFPSHSVIEKGQTVTLRCDPISGHDNLYWYRRVMGKEIKFLLHFVKESKQDESGMPNNRFLAERTGGTYSTLKVQPAELEDSGVYFCASSQEPGRQENTIYFGEGSWLTVV.

The rearrangement links TRBV20-1 to TRBJ1-5; D is unresolved. Per germline, CDR1 DFQATT and CDR2 SNEGSKA (reference sequence). Trimming left V 3 bases short and J 5 bases short, with 8 bases between. The CDR3 consists of 12 residues. As DNA, the CDR3 is TGCAGTGCTAGTAAGCAGTATCAGCCCCAGCATTTT. Translating gives CSASKQYQPQHF.

This clonotype was found many times. The chain combines TRBV7-8 with TRBJ2-3; no definite D call. The CDR3 length is 13 residues. V was pared by 4 bases and J by 4 bases, with 9 bases between. Germline-derived CDR1 and CDR2 are SGHVS and FQNEAQ. Written as DNA, the CDR3 is TGTGCCAGCAGCTCTGATAGGTCAGATACGCAGTATTTT. It encodes CASSSDRSDTQYF.

CDR3: CSARGVGNSYEQYF. CDR3 coding DNA: TGCAGTGCTAGAGGAGTGGGGAACTCCTACGAGCAGTACTTC. The V and J genes are TRBV20-1 and TRBJ2-7; D ambiguous. Germline-derived CDR1 and CDR2 are DFQATT and SNEGSKA (reference sequence). CDR3 length: 14 amino acids. The ends were cut back, 1 base at V and 0 bases at J, with 10 bases in the middle.

This clonotype has just a few counts. The rearrangement links TRBV23-1 to TRBJ1-5; a possible D gene is TRBD1 (6 bases). TRBV23-1 falls under the ORF class, with uncertain function. This CDR3 region has 17 residues. Trimming removed 2 bases from V and 2 bases from J, with 16 bases in between. For the CDR3, the DNA is TGCGCCAGCAGTCAAGAGGGACACAAAGGGGGCAATCAGCCCCAGCATTTT. It codes for CASSQEGHKGGNQPQHF.

This clonotype was detected a few times. The chain links TRBV7-9 to TRBJ2-3; tentatively, D is TRBD1 or TRBD2 (5 bases each). The CDR3 contains 16 residues. V shed 5 bases and J shed 2 bases, with 17 bases lying between them. Germline loops: CDR1 SEHNR, CDR2 FQNEAQ (reference sequence). CDR3 residues: CASSPSSGTLTDTQYF. The CDR3 nucleotides are TGTGCCAGCAGCCCAAGCTCGGGGACCCTCACAGATACGCAGTATTTT.

V gene TRBV20-1 combines with J gene TRBJ2-7; the match to TRBD2 covers 9 bases. Trimming cost V 3 bases and J 2 bases; bases outside gene matches: 5. CDR3 size: 14 residues. Germline V gene lookup returns CDR1 DFQATT and CDR2 SNEGSKA (reference sequence). This CDR3 reads CSARVTSGAYEQYF. CDR3 sequence (DNA): TGCAGTGCTAGGGTGACTAGCGGAGCCTACGAGCAGTACTTC.